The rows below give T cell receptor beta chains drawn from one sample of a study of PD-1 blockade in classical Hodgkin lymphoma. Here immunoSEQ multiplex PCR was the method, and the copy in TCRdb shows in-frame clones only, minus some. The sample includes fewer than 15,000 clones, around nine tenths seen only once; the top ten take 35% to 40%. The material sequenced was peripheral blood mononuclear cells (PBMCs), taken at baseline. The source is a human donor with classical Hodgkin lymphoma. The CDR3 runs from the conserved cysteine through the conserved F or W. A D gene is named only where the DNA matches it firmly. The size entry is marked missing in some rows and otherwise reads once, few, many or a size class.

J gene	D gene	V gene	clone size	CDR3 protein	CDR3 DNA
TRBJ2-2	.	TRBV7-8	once	CASSSGTGALTGELFF	TGTGCCAGCAGCTCCGGCACGGGGGCCCTCACCGGGGAGCTGTTTTTT
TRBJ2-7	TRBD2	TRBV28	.	CASSLWQGGPRTGYEQYF	TGTGCCAGCAGTTTATGGCAGGGAGGGCCCCGAACGGGCTACGAGCAGTACTTC
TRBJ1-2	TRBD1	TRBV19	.	CASSTGTEQYAFYGYTF	TGTGCCAGTAGTACCGGGACAGAACAATACGCCTTCTATGGCTACACCTTC
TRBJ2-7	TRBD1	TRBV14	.	CASSQGQGFSYEQYF	TGTGCCAGCAGCCAAGGACAGGGATTTTCCTACGAGCAGTACTTC
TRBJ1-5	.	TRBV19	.	CASSRDIEINQPQHF	TGTGCCAGTAGTAGGGACATAGAGATAAATCAGCCCCAGCATTTT
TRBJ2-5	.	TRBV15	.	CATSRGGFGQETQYF	TGTGCCACCAGCAGAGGAGGGTTTGGCCAAGAGACCCAGTACTTC
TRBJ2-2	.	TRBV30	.	CAWSAPPNTGELFF	TGTGCCTGGAGTGCCCCGCCCAACACCGGGGAGCTGTTTTTT
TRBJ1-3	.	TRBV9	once	CASSVGQLSGNTIYF	TGTGCCAGCAGCGTAGGACAGCTCTCTGGAAACACCATATATTTT
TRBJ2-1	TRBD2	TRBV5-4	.	CASSQGVAGGYNEQFF	TGTGCCAGCAGCCAAGGTGTAGCGGGGGGATACAATGAGCAGTTCTTC
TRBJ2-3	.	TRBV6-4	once	CASSESGTAVRDQLYTQYF	TGTGCCAGCAGTGAATCGGGAACGGCCGTGCGGGATCAACTCTATACGCAGTATTTT
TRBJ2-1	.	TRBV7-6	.	CASSRNSYNEQFF	TGTGCCAGCAGCCGAAACTCCTACAATGAGCAGTTCTTC
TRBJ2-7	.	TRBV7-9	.	CASSFGAVTYEQYF	TGTGCCAGCAGCTTCGGGGCGGTCACCTACGAGCAGTACTTC
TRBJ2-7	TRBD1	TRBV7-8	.	CASSSGTGAYEQYF	TGTGCCAGCAGCTCCGGGACAGGGGCCTACGAGCAGTACTTC
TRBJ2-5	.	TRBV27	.	CASSLDQETQYF	TGTGCCAGCAGTTTGGACCAAGAGACCCAGTACTTC
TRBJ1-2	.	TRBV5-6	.	CASSLGQGIYGYTF	TGTGCCAGCAGCTTAGGGCAGGGGATCTACGGCTACACCTTC
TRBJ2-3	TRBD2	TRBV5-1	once	CASSFGTSGSTDTQYF	TGCGCCAGCAGCTTCGGGACTAGCGGCAGCACAGATACGCAGTATTTT